The following is a T cell receptor beta chain sequence with its context. As yet, its antigen is unknown. This specimen belongs to a study of cytomegalovirus exposure and HLA in healthy donors. General study points: A few V segments could not be told apart, such as TRBV6-2 and TRBV6-3, and were left out. The investigators catalogued 150 or so TCR beta chains as cytomegalovirus-associated.

The CDR3 has 14 amino acids. Germline V gene sequence: CDR1 SEHNR, CDR2 FQNEAQ (reference sequence). The V and J ends lost 8 bases and 2 bases respectively, with 13 bases between them. It was with 60 Vbeta and 13 Jbeta primers that the PCR ran. The data were produced by immunoSEQ multiplex PCR, yet TCRdb's version contains in-frame clones alone and is incomplete. The sample is made up of 40,000 to 60,000 clones, and the top ten hold about 6% of it. Sequencing used PBMCs. The V call is TRBV7-9, the J call TRBJ1-5; D perhaps matches TRBD1 (5 bases). The receptor comes from a male donor in good health and CMV-seropositive. In DNA, the CDR3 is TGTGCCAGCGGCCCGTTACAGGGCAATCAGCCCCAGCATTTT. This gives the protein CASGPLQGNQPQHF. The full variable domain, with the rest looked up from reference TRBV7-9 and TRBJ1-5, is DTGVSQNPRHKITKRGQNVTFRCDPISEHNRLYWYRQTLGQGPEFLTYFQNEAQLEKSRLLSDRFSAERPKGSFSTLEIQRTEQGDSAMYLCASGPLQGNQPQHFGDGTRLSIL.